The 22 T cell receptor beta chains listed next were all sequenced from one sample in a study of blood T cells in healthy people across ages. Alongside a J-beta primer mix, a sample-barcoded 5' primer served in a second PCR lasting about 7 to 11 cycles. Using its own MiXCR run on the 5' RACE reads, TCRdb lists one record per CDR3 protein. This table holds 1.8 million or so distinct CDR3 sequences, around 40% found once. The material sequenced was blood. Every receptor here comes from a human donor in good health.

CDR3 coding DNA: TGTGCTAGTGGCCACGCTAGCGCGGAGACCCAGTACTTC. Protein product: CASGHASAETQYF. The V gene is TRBV12-5, the J gene TRBJ2-5; the D gene is possibly TRBD2 (6 bases). CDR1 LGHNT and CDR2 FRNRAP come from the germline V gene. The CDR3 covers 13 residues. V lost 6 bases to trimming and J lost 5 bases, with 13 bases between them.

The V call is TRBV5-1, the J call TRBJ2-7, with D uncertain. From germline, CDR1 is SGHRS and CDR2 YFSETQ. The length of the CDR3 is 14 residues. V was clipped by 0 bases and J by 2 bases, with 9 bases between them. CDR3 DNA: TGCGCCAGCAGCTTGGACGAGTCACCCTACGAGCAGTACTTC. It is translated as CASSLDESPYEQYF.

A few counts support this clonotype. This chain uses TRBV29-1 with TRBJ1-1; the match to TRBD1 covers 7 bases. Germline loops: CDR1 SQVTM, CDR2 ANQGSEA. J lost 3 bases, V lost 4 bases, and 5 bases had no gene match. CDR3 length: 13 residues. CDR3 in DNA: TGCAGCGTTGCCGGGACAGCCTACACTGAAGCTTTCTTT. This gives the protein CSVAGTAYTEAFF. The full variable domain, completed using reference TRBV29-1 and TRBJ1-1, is SAVISQKPSRDICQRGTSLTIQCQVDSQVTMMFWYRQQPGQSLTLIATANQGSEATYESGFVIDKFPISRPNLTFSTLTVSNMSPEDSSIYLCSVAGTAYTEAFFGQGTRLTVV.

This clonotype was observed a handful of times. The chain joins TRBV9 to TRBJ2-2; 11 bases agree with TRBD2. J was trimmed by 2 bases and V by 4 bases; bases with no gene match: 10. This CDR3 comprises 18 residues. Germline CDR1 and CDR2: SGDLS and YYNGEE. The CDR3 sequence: CASSLIAGGQVNTGELFF. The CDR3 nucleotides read TGTGCCAGCAGCTTAATAGCGGGGGGGCAAGTCAACACCGGGGAGCTGTTTTTT.

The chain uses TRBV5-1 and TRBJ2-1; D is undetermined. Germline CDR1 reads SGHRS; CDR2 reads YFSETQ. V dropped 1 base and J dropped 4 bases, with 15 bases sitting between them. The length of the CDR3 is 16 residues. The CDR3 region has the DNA TGCGCCAGCAGCTTGATGGGCCACCGCTCGTACAATGAGCAGTTCTTC. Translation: CASSLMGHRSYNEQFF.

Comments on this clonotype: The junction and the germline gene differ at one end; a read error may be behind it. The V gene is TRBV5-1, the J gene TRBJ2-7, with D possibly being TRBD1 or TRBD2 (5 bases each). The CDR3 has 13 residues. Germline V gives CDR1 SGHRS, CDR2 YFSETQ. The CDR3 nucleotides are TGCGCCAGCAGCCCCGGGACGGGCTACGGGCAGTACTTC. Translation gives CASSPGTGYGQYF.

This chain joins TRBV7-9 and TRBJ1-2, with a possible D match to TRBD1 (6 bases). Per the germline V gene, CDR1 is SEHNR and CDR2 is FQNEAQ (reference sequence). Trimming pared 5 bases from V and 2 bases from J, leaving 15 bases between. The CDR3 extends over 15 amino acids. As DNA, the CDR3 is TGTGCCAGCAGCGACCTCAGGGGTCCCAACTATGGCTACACCTTC. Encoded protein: CASSDLRGPNYGYTF.

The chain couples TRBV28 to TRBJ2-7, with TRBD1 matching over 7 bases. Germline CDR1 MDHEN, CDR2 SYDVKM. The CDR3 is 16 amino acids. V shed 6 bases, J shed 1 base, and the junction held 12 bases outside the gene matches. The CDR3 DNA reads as TGTGCCAGCAGATCGATCAGGGGGAGCCTTTCCTACGAGCAGTACTTC. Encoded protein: CASRSIRGSLSYEQYF.

CDR3 amino acids: CASSLASGQTYEQYF. DNA of the CDR3: TGTGCCAGCAGCTTGGCCTCGGGACAGACCTACGAGCAGTACTTC. This chain joins TRBV5-5 and TRBJ2-5; TRBD1 matches at 7 bases. The DNA end is a closer match to TRBJ2-7, so the J assignment may be wrong. Germline values: CDR1 SGHKS, CDR2 YYEKEE (reference sequence). This CDR3 contains 15 residues.

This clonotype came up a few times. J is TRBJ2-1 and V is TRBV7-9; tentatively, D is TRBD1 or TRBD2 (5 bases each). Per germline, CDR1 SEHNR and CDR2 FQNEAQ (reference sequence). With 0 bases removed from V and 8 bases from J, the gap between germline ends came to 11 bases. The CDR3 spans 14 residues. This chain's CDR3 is CASSLAGVGHEQFF. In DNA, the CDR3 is TGTGCCAGCAGCTTAGCGGGGGTGGGCCATGAGCAGTTCTTC.

The CDR3 coding sequence is TGTGCTAGTGGTTTGACCGCCGGGACAGGGGAACTCCGGACGCAGTATTTT. Translated: CASGLTAGTGELRTQYF. The rearrangement joins TRBV12-5 to TRBJ2-3; TRBD1 matches at 10 bases. Looked up from germline, CDR1 is LGHNT and CDR2 is FRNRAP. V lost 2 bases, J lost 9 bases, and 14 bases stayed unmatched. CDR3 length: 17 amino acids.

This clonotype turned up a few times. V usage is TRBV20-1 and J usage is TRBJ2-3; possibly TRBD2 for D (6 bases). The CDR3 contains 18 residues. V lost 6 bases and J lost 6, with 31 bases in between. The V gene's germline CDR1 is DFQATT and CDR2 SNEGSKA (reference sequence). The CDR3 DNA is TGCAGTGCCCCACCCCCCGGACGACTCACTAGAGGAGGGGATACGCAGTATTTT. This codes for CSAPPPGRLTRGGDTQYF.

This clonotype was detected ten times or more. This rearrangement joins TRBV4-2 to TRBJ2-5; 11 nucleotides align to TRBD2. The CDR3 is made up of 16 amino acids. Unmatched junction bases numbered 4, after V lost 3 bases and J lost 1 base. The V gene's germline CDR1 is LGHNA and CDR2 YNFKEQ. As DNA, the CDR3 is TGTGCCAGCAGCCACTCCACTAGCGGGAGCCAAGAGACCCAGTACTTC. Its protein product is CASSHSTSGSQETQYF.

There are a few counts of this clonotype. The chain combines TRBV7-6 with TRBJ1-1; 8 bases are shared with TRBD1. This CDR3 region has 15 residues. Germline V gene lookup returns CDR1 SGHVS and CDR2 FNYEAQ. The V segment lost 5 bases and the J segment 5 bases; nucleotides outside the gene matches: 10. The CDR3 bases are TGTGCCAGCAGCCCCAGGACAGGGTTGAGTACTGAAGCTTTCTTT. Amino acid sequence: CASSPRTGLSTEAFF.

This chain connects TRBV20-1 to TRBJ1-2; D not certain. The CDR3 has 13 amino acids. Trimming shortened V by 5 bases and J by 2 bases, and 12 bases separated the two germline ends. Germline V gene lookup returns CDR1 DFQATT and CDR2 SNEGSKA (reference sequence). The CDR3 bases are TGCAGTGCTCGAAGGTTTGGCAACTATGGCTACACCTTC. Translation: CSARRFGNYGYTF.

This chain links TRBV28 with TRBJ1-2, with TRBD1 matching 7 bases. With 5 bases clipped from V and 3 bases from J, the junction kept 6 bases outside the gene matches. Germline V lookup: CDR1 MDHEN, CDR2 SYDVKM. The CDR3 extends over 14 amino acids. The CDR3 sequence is CASSNSGTDYGYTF. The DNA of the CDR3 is TGTGCCAGCAGTAACTCCGGGACAGACTATGGCTACACCTTC.

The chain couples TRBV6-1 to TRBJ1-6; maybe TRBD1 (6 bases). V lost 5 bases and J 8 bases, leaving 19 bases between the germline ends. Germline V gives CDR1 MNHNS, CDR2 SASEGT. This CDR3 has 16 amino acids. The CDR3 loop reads CASSLNGTPGDSPLHF. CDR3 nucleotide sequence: TGTGCCAGCAGTCTCAACGGGACACCGGGGGATTCACCCCTCCACTTT.

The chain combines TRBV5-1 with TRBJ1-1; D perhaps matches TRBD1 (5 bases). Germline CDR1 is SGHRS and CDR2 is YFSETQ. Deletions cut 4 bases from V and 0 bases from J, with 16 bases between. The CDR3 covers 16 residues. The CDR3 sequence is CASSLRPGSMNTEAFF. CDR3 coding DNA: TGCGCCAGCAGCCTACGCCCAGGGAGTATGAACACTGAAGCTTTCTTT.

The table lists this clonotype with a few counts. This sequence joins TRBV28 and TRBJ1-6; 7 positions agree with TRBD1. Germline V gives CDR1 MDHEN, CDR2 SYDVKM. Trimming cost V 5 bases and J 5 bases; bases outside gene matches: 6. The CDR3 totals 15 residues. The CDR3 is CASSGDSLDNSPLHF. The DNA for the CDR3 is TGTGCCAGCAGTGGGGACAGTCTGGATAATTCACCCCTCCACTTT.

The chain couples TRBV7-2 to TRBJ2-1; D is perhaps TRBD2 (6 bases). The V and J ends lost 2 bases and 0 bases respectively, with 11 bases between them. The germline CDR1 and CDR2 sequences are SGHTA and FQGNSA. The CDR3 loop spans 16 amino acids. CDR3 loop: CASSLHGAGSYNEQFF. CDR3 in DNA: TGTGCCAGCAGCTTACACGGAGCGGGCTCCTACAATGAGCAGTTCTTC.

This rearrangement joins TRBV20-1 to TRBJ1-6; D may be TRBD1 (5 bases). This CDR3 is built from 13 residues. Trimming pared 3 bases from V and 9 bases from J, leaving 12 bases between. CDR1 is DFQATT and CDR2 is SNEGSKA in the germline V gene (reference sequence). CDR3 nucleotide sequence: TGCAGTGCTAGGGGGGGGACGGGTTCACCCCTCCACTTT. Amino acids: CSARGGTGSPLHF.

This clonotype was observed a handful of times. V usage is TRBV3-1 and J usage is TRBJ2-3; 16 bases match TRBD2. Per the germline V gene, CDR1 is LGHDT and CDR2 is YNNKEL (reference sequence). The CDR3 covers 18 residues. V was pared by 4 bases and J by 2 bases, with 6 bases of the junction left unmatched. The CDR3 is CASSPGLAGGPFTDTQYF. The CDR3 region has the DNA TGTGCCAGCAGCCCGGGACTAGCGGGGGGGCCCTTCACAGATACGCAGTATTTT.